This T cell receptor beta chain was identified in a study of CD8+ T cells in alopecia areata. The treatment was: oral pan-JAK inhibitor, 5-10 mg twice daily. It was cDNA, reverse transcribed from extracted RNA, that served as the sequencing template. TCRdb's copy holds only in-frame clones and misses some; the assay was immunoSEQ multiplex PCR. Here the sample spans approximately 210,000 clones, roughly 60% being singletons. The V segment lost 6 bases and the J segment 3 bases; nucleotides outside the gene matches: 3. In germline, CDR1 is SGHTA, CDR2 FQGNSA. The CDR3 runs to 13 residues. This TCR was recovered from a human donor with alopecia areata. Sample: CD4+ T cells sorted from blood, taken around week 50, from a patient treated with tofacitinib. V usage is TRBV7-2 and J usage is TRBJ1-2, with 8 bases fitting TRBD1. This chain's CDR3 is CASSPDRDYGYTF. The CDR3 bases are TGTGCCAGCAGTCCGGACAGGGACTATGGCTACACCTTC.